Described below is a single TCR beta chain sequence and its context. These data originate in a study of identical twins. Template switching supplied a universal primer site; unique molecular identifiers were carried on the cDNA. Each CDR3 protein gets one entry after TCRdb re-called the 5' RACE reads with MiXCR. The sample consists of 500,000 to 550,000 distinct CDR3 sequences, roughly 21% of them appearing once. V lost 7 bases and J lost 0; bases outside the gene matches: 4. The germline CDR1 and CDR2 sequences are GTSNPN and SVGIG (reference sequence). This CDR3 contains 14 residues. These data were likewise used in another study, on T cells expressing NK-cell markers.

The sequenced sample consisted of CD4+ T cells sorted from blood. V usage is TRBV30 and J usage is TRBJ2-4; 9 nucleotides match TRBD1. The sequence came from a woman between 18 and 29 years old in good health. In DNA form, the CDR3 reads TGTGCCTCACAGGGGGCTTCAGCCAAAAACATTCAGTACTTC. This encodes CASQGASAKNIQYF.